This T cell receptor (beta chain) was obtained from a study of T-cell reconstitution after alpha-beta-depleted transplantation in children. Study findings and constraints: Several hundred graft clones that had expanded were reportedly the source of alpha-beta T cells about two months after transplant. Some patients showed high day-60 TCRbeta diversity, which derived from surviving recipient T cells and thymic progenitors. Newly produced T cells mostly provided counts and TCRbeta diversity after one year, as hyperexpanded clones declined.

V dropped 2 bases and J dropped 5 bases, with 13 bases sitting between them. The CDR3 is 15 amino acids. Germline CDR1 is SGHRS and CDR2 is YFSETQ. Construction of the TCRbeta library involved unique molecular identifiers. TCRdb itself ran the PCR reads through MiXCR, one entry per CDR3 protein. The sample yields 98,000 or so distinct CDR3 sequences, more than 20% seen once. Comment on this clonotype: The antigen is unknown.

This receptor was obtained from a boy aged 2 to 9 with acute lymphoblastic leukemia, due to receive a stem cell transplant. The chain is built from TRBV5-1 and TRBJ2-2; D is uncertain. Sequencing used PBMCs, obtained before TCRalphabeta/CD19-depleted stem cell transplant. CDR3 sequence reads: CASSFGSSPTGELFF. The CDR3 DNA sequence: TGCGCCAGCAGCTTTGGTTCATCTCCTACCGGGGAGCTGTTTTTT.